This T cell receptor beta chain was found in a study of blood T cell repertoires in COVID-19. The wider study: The analysed material was cDNA or gDNA that came from T cells, B-cell-depleted T cells, or PBMCs.

V lost 0 bases and J lost 4, with 8 bases in between. Looked up from germline, CDR1 is LNHDA and CDR2 is SQIVND (reference sequence). The CDR3 consists of 14 residues. Only in-frame clones appear in the TCRdb table, and some are missing; sequencing was by immunoSEQ multiplex PCR. The table includes 260,000 or so clones, 65% to 90% detected once. The V and J genes are TRBV19 and TRBJ2-3, with D tentatively TRBD2 (6 bases). The sample taken for sequencing was peripheral blood. This clonotype was sampled from a woman aged 65 to 85 with acute or convalescent COVID-19. CDR3 protein: CASSIEREADTQYF. In DNA, the CDR3 is TGTGCCAGTAGTATAGAAAGGGAGGCAGATACGCAGTATTTT.